This entry concerns a single TCR beta chain. Antigen unknown. The record originates from a study of beta chain features in type 1 diabetes. V lost 0 bases to trimming and J lost 2 bases, with 13 bases between them. Per the germline V gene, CDR1 is SGHTA and CDR2 is FQGNSA. The CDR3 spans 16 residues. Study-level results: Compared with healthy donors, patients appeared to share more similar naive, central memory and regulatory TCRB repertoires. Patients with Type 1 diabetes showed moderately but significantly shorter TCRB CDR3s in all four CD4+ subsets.

Expressed TCRB transcripts were sequenced after all isolated RNA was converted to cDNA. Sequencing used immunoSEQ multiplex PCR; TCRdb keeps in-frame clones, though not all of them. The sample yields 600,000 to 700,000 clones, roughly an eighth seen once. The receptor's source is a man aged 25 to 40 with type 1 diabetes. Sequencing was performed on naive CD4+ T cells from blood. The V call is TRBV7-2, the J call TRBJ1-2; D may be TRBD1 (6 bases). The CDR3 loop is CASSLALRTANYGYTF. CDR3 nucleotides: TGTGCCAGCAGCTTAGCTTTGAGGACAGCGAACTATGGCTACACCTTC.